This note documents a single T cell receptor (beta chain) sequence. There is no known antigen for this receptor. Nothing much larger sits one base from this clone, and base qualities are not available. The data belong to a study of OX40 agonist ivuxolimab in advanced cancers. For context, the study as a whole: Ivuxolimab was an agonistic, fully human IgG2 monoclonal antibody directed against OX40 (CD134), a costimulatory receptor. Peripheral TCRbeta sequencing aimed to test whether ivuxolimab altered TCR sequence diversity and caused clonal T-cell expansion. Among the approximately 50 dose-escalation patients, approximately 20 had hepatocellular carcinoma, 15 or so melanoma, 9 renal cell carcinoma and 9 head and neck cancer. Intravenous ivuxolimab was administered to patients every 2 weeks at six dose levels: 0.01, 0.1, 0.3, 1.5, 3 and 10 mg/kg. Prior anti-PD-1, anti-PD-L1 or anti-CTLA-4 therapy was permitted, and approximately 40% of dose-escalation patients had received checkpoint inhibitors. In the dose-escalation cohort, more than 75% of patients were male, and the mean age was around 60 years, with a range of 23 to 79. Partial responses occurred in three dose-escalation patients: two with cutaneous melanoma and one with hepatocellular carcinoma. The paper covers the monotherapy dose-escalation part of the phase I ivuxolimab trial, which included N ≈ 57 patients. What the research found in general, with its limitations: Clonal expansion of both CD4+ and CD8+ blood T cells was observed from baseline to week 6 at doses 0.1 to 3.0 mg/kg. Partial responders in the 0.1-3.0 mg/kg groups had among the lowest normalized peripheral clonal expansion, especially among CD8+ T cells. Low levels of normalized T-cell clonal expansion were also seen in some patients who did not respond. After ivuxolimab, expanded clones were on average more numerous among CD8+ T cells than among CD4+ T cells. The antigen specificity of the peripheral T cells that underwent clonal expansion was not determined.

For sequencing of the TCRbeta CDR3 region, genomic DNA was extracted from the sorted cells. The immunoSEQ Assay was used for sequencing of TCRbeta CDR3 regions. TCRdb took this table from immuneACCESS and kept in-frame rearrangements with V and J called. Such tables lack part of the clones; where checked against another copy, unresolved V genes explain under half of the gap, and the rest is unexplained. The sample table holds some 50,000 clones, of which roughly 89% were seen once. The ten largest clones represent 31% of the sample. The CDR3 holds 16 amino acids from the cysteine to the phenylalanine. The sequence is cut down to CDR3 DNA, 48 bases in frame from base 1. V is cut back by 5 bases and J by 11 bases, with 14 bases in the junction unmatched. Per the germline V gene (reference sequence), MNHEY is the CDR1 and SMNVEV is the CDR2. Patients with a history of autoimmune disease or receiving systemic immunosuppression were excluded from the trial. Peripheral blood for TCR sequencing was collected from all dose cohorts at baseline, on cycle 4 day 1, and on cycle 7 day 1. The samples were taken from a phase I, first-in-human, multicenter, open-label dose-escalation trial of ivuxolimab. Adults with locally advanced or metastatic head and neck squamous cell, hepatocellular, melanoma or renal cell carcinoma were enrolled in the trial. Before TCR sequencing, CD4+ and CD8+ T cells were separately sorted from peripheral blood.

The chain is encoded by TRBV27 joined to TRBJ2-5; 13 middle bases align to TRBD2. The sequences come from CD4+ or CD8+ T cells sorted from blood, collected in a trial of the OX40 agonist ivuxolimab. This receptor was taken from an adult with an advanced solid tumor such as melanoma, head and neck, liver or kidney cancer. Here the CDR3 is given as CASSLKTSGGVREQYF. The nucleotide sequence reads TGTGCCAGCAGTCTGAAAACTAGCGGGGGGGTAAGGGAGCAGTACTTC.